This TCR beta chain was sequenced in a study of molecular identifiers for immune sequencing clone quantification. Study-wide context: Across replicate runs, RNA obtained from 20,000 or 100,000 naive CD8 cells was divided into five, with four undergoing sequencing.

Previously published methods and listed TCR primers were used for the bulk TCR libraries. TCRdb analysed the PCR reads with MiXCR anew, one entry per CDR3 protein. The profile shows 400,000 to 600,000 distinct CDR3 sequences, over 20% of them singletons. Concerning this clonotype: Its specificity is not known. This could be a read error, since a much larger clone is one nucleotide away.

Germline loops: CDR1 SGHRS, CDR2 YFSETQ. The CDR3 is 15 amino acids. Overall study findings and caveats: Effector cells had over 99% of their molecules in clones above 20 RNA copies, while naive cells had under 1%.

Naive CD8 T cell sorting was performed on the CD8+CD4-CCR7+CD45RA+ phenotype. Material for sequencing was naive CD8+ T cells from blood, with Jurkat cell RNA spiked in. Specified subset: FACS-sorted CD8+CD4-CCR7+CD45RA+ naive T cells. V is TRBV5-1 and J is TRBJ2-7; 11 bases fit TRBD2. This receptor was identified in a human donor in good health. Some libraries in this study had Jurkat cell RNA spiked in. The CDR3 DNA is TGCACCAGCAGACCGGGACTAGCGGAGACCTACGAGCAGTACTTC. Its translation is CTSRPGLAETYEQYF.